The 13 T cell receptor beta chains given below trace back to one sample, sequenced in a study of T cell repertoires in cytomegalovirus infection. MiXCR, applied by TCRdb to the reads, yields one record per CDR3 protein. The data show tens of thousands of distinct CDR3 sequences, 20% to 25% seen once. For these TCRs, the target antigens are not known. This sample comprised CD8+ T cells from cultured PBMCs, obtained from culture after CMV antigen stimulation. The source is a human donor in good health (CMV status not recorded). Some clones in this sample may be carry-over from other donors' samples.

This clonotype has just a few counts. The chain recombines TRBV6-5 with TRBJ2-5, with TRBD1 identical over 9 bases. V trimming: 2 bases; J trimming: 5 bases; junction bases outside the gene matches: 6. CDR1 and CDR2 (germline): MNHEY, SVGAGI. The CDR3 extends over 15 amino acids. CDR3: CASSYTWDREETQYF. CDR3 coding DNA: TGTGCCAGCAGTTACACCTGGGACAGGGAGGAGACCCAGTACTTC.

The chain couples TRBV12-3 or TRBV12-4 to TRBJ1-2, with D tentatively TRBD1 (6 bases). The CDR3 contains 13 residues. Trimming shortened V by 7 bases and J by 4 bases, and 13 bases separated the two germline ends. CDR3 loop: CASTPGGAYGYTF. CDR3 nucleotide sequence: TGTGCCAGCACCCCTGGGGGGGCCTATGGCTACACCTTC.

The chain couples TRBV7-9 to TRBJ2-3; D ambiguous. V lost 4 bases, J lost 2 bases, and 10 bases lay in between. CDR3 length equals 14 residues. Germline loops: CDR1 SEHNR, CDR2 FQNEAQ (reference sequence). CDR3: CASSSLDHTDTQYF. In DNA, the CDR3 is TGTGCCAGCAGCTCCTTGGACCACACAGATACGCAGTATTTT.

The V gene is TRBV6-6, the J gene TRBJ2-7; the match to TRBD2 covers 8 bases. The CDR3 is 13 residues long. Germline trimming cut 8 bases from V and 6 bases from J; bases unmatched to any gene: 9. Looked up from germline, CDR1 is MNHNY and CDR2 is SVGAGI (reference sequence). This CDR3 is CASVYRGGGEQYF. The CDR3 bases are TGTGCCAGCGTTTACCGGGGGGGCGGCGAGCAGTACTTC.

The chain employs TRBV4-2 and TRBJ1-3; a weak D match, TRBD1 (5 bases). Germline V lookup: CDR1 LGHNA, CDR2 YNFKEQ. This CDR3 has 16 amino acids. The V and J ends lost 0 bases and 0 bases respectively, with 9 bases between them. The CDR3 DNA is TGTGCCAGCAGCCAAGATCTGGGGGGCTCTGGAAACACCATATATTTT. Its protein is CASSQDLGGSGNTIYF.

The rearrangement joins TRBV12-3 or TRBV12-4 to TRBJ1-2, with D possibly being TRBD1 (5 bases). CDR3 length: 14 amino acids. V was shortened by 6 bases and J by 7 bases, with 18 bases between the two germline ends. The CDR3 DNA follows: TGTGCCAGCAGCCCCGGGGCAGGGAAAGGTGGCTACACCTTC. This sequence encodes CASSPGAGKGGYTF.

The rearrangement joins TRBV27 to TRBJ1-5; no reliable D call. The V end was cut by 3 bases, the J end by 2 bases, with 8 bases between. In germline, CDR1 is MNHEY, CDR2 SMNVEV (reference sequence). CDR3 length: 14 residues. The CDR3 sequence is CASSFSARNQPQHF. CDR3 in DNA: TGTGCCAGCAGTTTTTCGGCCCGCAATCAGCCCCAGCATTTT.

This clonotype occurred many times. V and J are TRBV12-3 or TRBV12-4 and TRBJ2-3; perhaps D is TRBD1 or TRBD2 (5 bases each). V lost 6 bases and J lost 0, with 16 bases in between. The CDR3 is made up of 16 amino acids. This CDR3 reads CASRTGNRDSTDTQYF. For the CDR3, the DNA is TGTGCCAGCAGGACGGGAAACCGGGACAGCACAGATACGCAGTATTTT.

In its sample, this clonotype was seen a few times. J is TRBJ1-4 and V is TRBV11-1; D remains ambiguous. Germline V lookup: CDR1 SGHAT, CDR2 FQDESV (reference sequence). The CDR3 runs 15 residues. With 3 bases removed from V and 3 bases from J, the gap between germline ends came to 11 bases. The CDR3: CASSFRTAANEKLFF. The CDR3 nucleotides are TGTGCCAGCAGCTTTCGGACGGCGGCTAATGAAAAACTGTTTTTT.

This clonotype was seen a handful of times. The chain couples TRBV6-2 or TRBV6-3 to TRBJ2-1; D remains unclear. This CDR3 contains 16 residues. Germline V lookup: CDR1 MNHEY, CDR2 SVGEGT. Trimming removed 0 bases from V and 5 bases from J, with 14 bases in between. CDR3 sequence: CASSYSRAYPDNEQFF. In nucleotides, the CDR3 is TGTGCCAGCAGTTACTCAAGGGCCTATCCCGACAATGAGCAGTTCTTC.

This clonotype was seen a handful of times. The chain joins TRBV7-6 to TRBJ2-5; 11 bases fit TRBD1. Germline V gives CDR1 SGHVS, CDR2 FNYEAQ. Trimming at V came to 5 bases and at J to 9 bases, leaving 11 bases not matched to a gene. This CDR3 has 15 residues. In DNA form, the CDR3 reads TGTGCCAGCAGCCCCGGACAGGGGGCGGTGCAAGCCCAGTACTTC. Translating gives CASSPGQGAVQAQYF.

The rearrangement joins TRBV7-8 to TRBJ2-5; no reliable D call. The germline V and J ends were trimmed by 3 bases and 5 bases, with 10 bases remaining between them. CDR3 length: 13 residues. Per the germline V gene, CDR1 is SGHVS and CDR2 is FQNEAQ. This CDR3 reads CASSFEVRETQYF. The CDR3 DNA reads TGTGCCAGCAGCTTTGAGGTTCGGGAGACCCAGTACTTC.

This clonotype was counted between two and nine times. The chain employs TRBV19 and TRBJ2-5; a possible D gene is TRBD2 (6 bases). CDR3 size: 15 residues. V was trimmed by 5 bases and J by 4 bases, leaving 17 bases between them. Germline CDR1 is LNHDA and CDR2 is SQIVND (reference sequence). The CDR3 sequence is CASSSTAGLGETQYF. The CDR3, as DNA: TGTGCCAGTAGTTCGACCGCGGGGTTGGGAGAGACCCAGTACTTC. The full variable domain, completed using reference TRBV19 and TRBJ2-5, is DGGITQSPKYLFRKEGQNVTLSCEQNLNHDAMYWYRQDPGQGLRLIYYSQIVNDFQKGDIAEGYSVSREKKESFPLTVTSAQKNPTAFYLCASSSTAGLGETQYFGPGTRLLVL.